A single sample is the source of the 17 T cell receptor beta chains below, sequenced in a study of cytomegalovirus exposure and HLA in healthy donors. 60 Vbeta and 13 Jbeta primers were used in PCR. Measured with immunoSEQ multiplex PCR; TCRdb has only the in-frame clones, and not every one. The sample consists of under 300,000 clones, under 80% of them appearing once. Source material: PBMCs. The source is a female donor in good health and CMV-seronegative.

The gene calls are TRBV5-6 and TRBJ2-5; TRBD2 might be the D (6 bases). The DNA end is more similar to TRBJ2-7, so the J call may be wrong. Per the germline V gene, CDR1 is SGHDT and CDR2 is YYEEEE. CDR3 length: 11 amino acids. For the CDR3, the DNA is TGTGCCAGCAGTCCCGGGAGCGAGCAGTACTTC. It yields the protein CASSPGSEQYF.

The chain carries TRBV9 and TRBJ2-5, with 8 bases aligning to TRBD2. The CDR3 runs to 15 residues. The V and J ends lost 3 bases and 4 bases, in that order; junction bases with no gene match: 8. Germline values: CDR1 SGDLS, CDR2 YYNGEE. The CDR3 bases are TGTGCCAGCAGCGCCACGCGGGGGGTCTTAGAGACCCAGTACTTC. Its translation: CASSATRGVLETQYF.

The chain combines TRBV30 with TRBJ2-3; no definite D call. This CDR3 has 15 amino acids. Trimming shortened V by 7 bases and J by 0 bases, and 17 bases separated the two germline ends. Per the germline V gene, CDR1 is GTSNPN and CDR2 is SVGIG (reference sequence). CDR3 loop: CAYRVGVSSTDTQYF. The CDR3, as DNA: TGTGCCTATAGAGTAGGAGTTTCTAGCACAGATACGCAGTATTTT.

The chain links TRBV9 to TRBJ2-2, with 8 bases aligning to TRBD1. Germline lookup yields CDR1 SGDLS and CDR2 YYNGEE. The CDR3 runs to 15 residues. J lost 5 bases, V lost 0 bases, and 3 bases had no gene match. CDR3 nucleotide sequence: TGTGCCAGCAGCGTAGTCGGACAGGGTACCGGGGAGCTGTTTTTT. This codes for CASSVVGQGTGELFF.

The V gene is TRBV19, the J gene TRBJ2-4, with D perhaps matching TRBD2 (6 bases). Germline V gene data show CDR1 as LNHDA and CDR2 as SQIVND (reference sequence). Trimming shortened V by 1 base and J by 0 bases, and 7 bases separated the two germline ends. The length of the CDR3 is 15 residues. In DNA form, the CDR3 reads TGTGCCAGTAGTATAGCGGGGGTAGCCAAAAACATTCAGTACTTC. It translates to CASSIAGVAKNIQYF. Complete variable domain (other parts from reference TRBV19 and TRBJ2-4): DGGITQSPKYLFRKEGQNVTLSCEQNLNHDAMYWYRQDPGQGLRLIYYSQIVNDFQKGDIAEGYSVSREKKESFPLTVTSAQKNPTAFYLCASSIAGVAKNIQYFGAGTRLSVL.

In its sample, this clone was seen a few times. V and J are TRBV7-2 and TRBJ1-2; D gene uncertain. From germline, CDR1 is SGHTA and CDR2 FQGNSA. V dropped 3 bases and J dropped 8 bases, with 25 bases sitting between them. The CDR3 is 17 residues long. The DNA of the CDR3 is TGTGCCAGCAGCTTCGGCGGAGAGGGATGGACCGTCGGGGGCTACACCTTC. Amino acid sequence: CASSFGGEGWTVGGYTF.

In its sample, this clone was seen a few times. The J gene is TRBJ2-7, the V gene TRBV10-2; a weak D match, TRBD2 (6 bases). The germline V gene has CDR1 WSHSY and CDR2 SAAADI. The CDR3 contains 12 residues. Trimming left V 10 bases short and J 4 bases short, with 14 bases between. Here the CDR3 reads CATGTGTYEQYF. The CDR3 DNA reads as TGCGCCACCGGGACTGGTACTTACGAGCAGTACTTC.

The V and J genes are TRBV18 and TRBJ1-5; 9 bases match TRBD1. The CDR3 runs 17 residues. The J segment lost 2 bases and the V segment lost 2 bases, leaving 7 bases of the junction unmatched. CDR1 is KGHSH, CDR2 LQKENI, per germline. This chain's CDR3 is CASSPEGQGEGNQPQHF. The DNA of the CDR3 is TGTGCCAGCTCACCAGAGGGACAGGGCGAGGGCAATCAGCCCCAGCATTTT.

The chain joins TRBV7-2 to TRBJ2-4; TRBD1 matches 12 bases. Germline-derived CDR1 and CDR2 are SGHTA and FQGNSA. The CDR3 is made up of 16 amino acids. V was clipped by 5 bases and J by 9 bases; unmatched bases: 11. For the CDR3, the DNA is TGTGCCAGCAGCACGACGGGACAGGGGGCGCAGGGCATTCAGTACTTC. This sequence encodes CASSTTGQGAQGIQYF.

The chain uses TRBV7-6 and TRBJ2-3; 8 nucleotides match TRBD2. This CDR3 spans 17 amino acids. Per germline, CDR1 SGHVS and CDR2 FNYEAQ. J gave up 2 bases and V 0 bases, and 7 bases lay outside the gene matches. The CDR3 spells CASSLAGGGVVTDTQYF. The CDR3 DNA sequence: TGTGCCAGCAGCTTAGCCGGGGGGGGCGTGGTCACAGATACGCAGTATTTT. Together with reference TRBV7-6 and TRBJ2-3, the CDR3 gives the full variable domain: GAGVSQSPRYKVTKRGQDVALRCDPISGHVSLYWYRQALGQGPEFLTYFNYEAQQDKSGLPNDRFSAERPEGSISTLTIQRTEQRDSAMYRCASSLAGGGVVTDTQYFGPGTRLTVL.

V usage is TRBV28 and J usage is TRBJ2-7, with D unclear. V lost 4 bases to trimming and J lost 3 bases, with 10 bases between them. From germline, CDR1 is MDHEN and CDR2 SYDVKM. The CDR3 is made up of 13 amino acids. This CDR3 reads CASSSTRSYEQYF. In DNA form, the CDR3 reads TGTGCCAGCAGTTCCACCCGCAGCTACGAGCAGTACTTC.

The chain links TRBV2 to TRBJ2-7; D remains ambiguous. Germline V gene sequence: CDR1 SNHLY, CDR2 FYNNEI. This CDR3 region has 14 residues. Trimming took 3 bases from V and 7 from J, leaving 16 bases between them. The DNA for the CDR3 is TGTGCCAGCAGTGAGCGCGTCCTGAGCTGGGAGCAGTACTTC. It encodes CASSERVLSWEQYF. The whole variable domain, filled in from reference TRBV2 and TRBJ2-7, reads EPEVTQTPSHQVTQMGQEVILRCVPISNHLYFYWYRQILGQKVEFLVSFYNNEISEKSEIFDDQFSVERPDGSNFTLKIRSTKLEDSAMYFCASSERVLSWEQYFGPGTRLTVT.

In DNA, the CDR3 is TGTGCCAGCAGCCCGGGACAGATTAACTATGGCTACACCTTC. Its translation: CASSPGQINYGYTF. The chain recombines TRBV6-5 with TRBJ1-2; 7 bases map to TRBD1. V gave up 6 bases and J gave up 1 base; unmatched junction bases: 5. This CDR3 spans 14 amino acids. The germline gives CDR1 MNHEY, CDR2 SVGAGI.

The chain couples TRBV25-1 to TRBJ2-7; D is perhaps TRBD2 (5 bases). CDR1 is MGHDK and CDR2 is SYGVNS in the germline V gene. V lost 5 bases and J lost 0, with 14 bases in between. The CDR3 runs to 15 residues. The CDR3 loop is CASSKTGNHSYEQYF. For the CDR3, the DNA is TGTGCCAGCAGTAAAACCGGGAACCACTCCTACGAGCAGTACTTC.

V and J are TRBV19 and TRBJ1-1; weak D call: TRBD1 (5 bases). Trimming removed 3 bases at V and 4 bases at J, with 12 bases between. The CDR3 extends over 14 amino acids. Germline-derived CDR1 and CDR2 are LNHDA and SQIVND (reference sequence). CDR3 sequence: CASSILDSPTEAFF. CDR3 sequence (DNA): TGTGCCAGTAGTATTCTTGACAGTCCCACTGAAGCTTTCTTT.

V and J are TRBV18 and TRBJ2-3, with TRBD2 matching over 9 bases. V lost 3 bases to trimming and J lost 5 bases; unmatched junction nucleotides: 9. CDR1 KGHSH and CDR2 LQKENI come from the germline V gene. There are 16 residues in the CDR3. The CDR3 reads CASSPTSGPAGDTQYF. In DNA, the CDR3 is TGTGCCAGCTCACCTACTAGCGGGCCCGCGGGAGATACGCAGTATTTT.

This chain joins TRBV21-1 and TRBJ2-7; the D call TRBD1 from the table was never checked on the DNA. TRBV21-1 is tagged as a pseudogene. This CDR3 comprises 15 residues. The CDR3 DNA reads TGTGCCAGCGACCGGGACAAGAGAAGGTCCTACGAGCAGTACTTC. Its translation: CASDRDKRRSYEQYF.